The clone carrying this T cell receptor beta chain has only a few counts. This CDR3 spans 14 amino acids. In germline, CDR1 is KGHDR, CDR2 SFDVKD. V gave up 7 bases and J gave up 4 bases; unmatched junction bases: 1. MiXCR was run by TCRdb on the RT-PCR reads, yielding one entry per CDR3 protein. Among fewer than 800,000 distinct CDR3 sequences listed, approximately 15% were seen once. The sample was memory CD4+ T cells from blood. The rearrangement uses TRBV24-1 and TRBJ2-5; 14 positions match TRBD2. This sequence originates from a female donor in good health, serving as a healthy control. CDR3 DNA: TGTGCCACCAGCGGACTAGCGGGGGGAGAGACCCAGTACTTC. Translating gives CATSGLAGGETQYF.